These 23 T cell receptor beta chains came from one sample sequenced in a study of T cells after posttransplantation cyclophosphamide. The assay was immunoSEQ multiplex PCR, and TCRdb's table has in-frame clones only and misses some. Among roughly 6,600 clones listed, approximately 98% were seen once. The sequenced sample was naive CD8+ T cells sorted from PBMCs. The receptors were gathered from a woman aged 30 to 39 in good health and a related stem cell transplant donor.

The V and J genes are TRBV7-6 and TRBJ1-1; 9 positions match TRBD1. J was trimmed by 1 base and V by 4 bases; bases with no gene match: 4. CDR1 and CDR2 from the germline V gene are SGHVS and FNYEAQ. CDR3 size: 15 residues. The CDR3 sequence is CASSSPGQGNTEAFF. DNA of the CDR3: TGTGCCAGCAGCTCCCCGGGACAGGGGAACACTGAAGCTTTCTTT.

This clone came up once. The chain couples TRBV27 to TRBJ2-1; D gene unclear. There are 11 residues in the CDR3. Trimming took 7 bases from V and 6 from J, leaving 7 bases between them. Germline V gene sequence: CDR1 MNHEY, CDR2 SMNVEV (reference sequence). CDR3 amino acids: CASIEFNEQFF. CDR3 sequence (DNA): TGTGCCAGCATCGAGTTCAATGAGCAGTTCTTC.

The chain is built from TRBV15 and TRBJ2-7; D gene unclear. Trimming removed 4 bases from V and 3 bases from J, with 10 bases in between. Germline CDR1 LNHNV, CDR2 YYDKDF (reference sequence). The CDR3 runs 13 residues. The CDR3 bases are TGTGCCACCAGCATTGGGCAGAACTACGAGCAGTACTTC. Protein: CATSIGQNYEQYF.

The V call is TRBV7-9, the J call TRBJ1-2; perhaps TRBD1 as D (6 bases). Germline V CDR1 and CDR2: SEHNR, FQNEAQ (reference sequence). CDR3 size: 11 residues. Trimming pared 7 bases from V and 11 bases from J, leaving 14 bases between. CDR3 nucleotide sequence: TGTGCCAGCAAAATAGGGGGGGGATACACCTTC. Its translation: CASKIGGGYTF.

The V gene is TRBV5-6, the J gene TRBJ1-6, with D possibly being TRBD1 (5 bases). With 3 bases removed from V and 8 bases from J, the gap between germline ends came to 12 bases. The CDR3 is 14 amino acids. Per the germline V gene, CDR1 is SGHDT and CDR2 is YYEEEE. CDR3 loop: CASSYSGLYSPLHF. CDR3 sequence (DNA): TGTGCCAGCAGCTATTCAGGGTTATATTCACCCCTCCACTTT.

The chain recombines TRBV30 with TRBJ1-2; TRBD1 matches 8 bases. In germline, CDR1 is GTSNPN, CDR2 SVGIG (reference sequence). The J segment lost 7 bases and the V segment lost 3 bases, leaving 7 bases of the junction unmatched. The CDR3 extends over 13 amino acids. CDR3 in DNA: TGTGCCTGGAGCCGGACAGGGTATGGTGGCTACACCTTC. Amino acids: CAWSRTGYGGYTF.

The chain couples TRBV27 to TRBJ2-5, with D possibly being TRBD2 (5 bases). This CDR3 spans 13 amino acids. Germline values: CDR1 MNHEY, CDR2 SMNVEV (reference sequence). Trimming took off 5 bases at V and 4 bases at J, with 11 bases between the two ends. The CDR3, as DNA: TGTGCCAGCAGTCCACTAGTGGGAGAGACCCAGTACTTC. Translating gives CASSPLVGETQYF.

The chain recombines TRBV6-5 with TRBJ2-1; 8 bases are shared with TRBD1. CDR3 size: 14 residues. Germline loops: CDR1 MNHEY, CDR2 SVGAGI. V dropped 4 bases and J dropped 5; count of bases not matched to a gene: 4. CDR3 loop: CASSSTGDHNEQFF. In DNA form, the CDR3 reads TGTGCCAGCAGTTCGACAGGGGACCACAATGAGCAGTTCTTC.

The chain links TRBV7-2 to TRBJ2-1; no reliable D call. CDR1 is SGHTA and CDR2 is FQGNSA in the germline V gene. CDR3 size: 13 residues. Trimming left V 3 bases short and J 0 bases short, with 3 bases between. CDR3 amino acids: CASSLSSYNEQFF. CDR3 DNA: TGTGCCAGCAGCTTGAGCTCCTACAATGAGCAGTTCTTC.

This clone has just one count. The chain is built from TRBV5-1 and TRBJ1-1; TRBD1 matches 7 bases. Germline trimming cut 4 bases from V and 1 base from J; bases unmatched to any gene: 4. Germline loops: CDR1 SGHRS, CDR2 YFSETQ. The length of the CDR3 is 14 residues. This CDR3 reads CASSPRTGNTEAFF. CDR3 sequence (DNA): TGCGCCAGCAGCCCCCGGACAGGGAACACTGAAGCTTTCTTT.

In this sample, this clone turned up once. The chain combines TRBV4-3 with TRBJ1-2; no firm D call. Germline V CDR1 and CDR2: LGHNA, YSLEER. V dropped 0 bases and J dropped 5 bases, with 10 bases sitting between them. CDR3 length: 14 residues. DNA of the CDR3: TGCGCCAGCAGCCAAGAGCTTAGCGGGTATGGCTACACCTTC. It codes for CASSQELSGYGYTF.

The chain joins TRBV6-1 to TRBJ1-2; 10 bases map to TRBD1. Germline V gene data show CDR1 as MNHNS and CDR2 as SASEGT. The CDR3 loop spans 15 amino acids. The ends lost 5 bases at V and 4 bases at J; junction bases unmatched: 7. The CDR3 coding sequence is TGTGCCAGCAGTTTAGGGACAGGGGAACTCTATGGCTACACCTTC. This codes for CASSLGTGELYGYTF.

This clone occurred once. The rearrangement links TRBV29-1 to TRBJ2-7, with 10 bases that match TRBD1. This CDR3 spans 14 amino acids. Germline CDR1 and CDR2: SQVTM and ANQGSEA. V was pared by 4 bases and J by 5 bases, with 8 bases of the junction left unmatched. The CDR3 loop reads CSVVFRDRGHEQYF. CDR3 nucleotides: TGCAGCGTTGTGTTCCGGGACAGGGGTCACGAGCAGTACTTC.

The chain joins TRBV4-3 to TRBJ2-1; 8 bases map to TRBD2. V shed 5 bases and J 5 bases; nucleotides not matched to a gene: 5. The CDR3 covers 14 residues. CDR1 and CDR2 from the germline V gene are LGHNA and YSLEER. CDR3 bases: TGCGCCAGCAGCTATAGCGGGGCGCACAATGAGCAGTTCTTC. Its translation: CASSYSGAHNEQFF.

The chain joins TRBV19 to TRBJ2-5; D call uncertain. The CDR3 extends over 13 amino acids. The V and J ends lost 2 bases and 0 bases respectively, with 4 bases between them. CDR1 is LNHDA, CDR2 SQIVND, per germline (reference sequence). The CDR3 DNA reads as TGTGCCAGTAGTATACTAAACCAAGAGACCCAGTACTTC. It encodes CASSILNQETQYF. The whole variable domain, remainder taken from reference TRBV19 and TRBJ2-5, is DGGITQSPKYLFRKEGQNVTLSCEQNLNHDAMYWYRQDPGQGLRLIYYSQIVNDFQKGDIAEGYSVSREKKESFPLTVTSAQKNPTAFYLCASSILNQETQYFGPGTRLLVL.

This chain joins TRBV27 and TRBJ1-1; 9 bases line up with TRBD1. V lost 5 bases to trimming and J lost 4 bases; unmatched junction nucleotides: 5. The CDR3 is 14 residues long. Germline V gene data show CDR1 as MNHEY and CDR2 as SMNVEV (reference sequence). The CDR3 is CASSAGTGSTEAFF. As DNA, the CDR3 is TGTGCCAGCAGTGCCGGGACAGGGAGCACTGAAGCTTTCTTT.

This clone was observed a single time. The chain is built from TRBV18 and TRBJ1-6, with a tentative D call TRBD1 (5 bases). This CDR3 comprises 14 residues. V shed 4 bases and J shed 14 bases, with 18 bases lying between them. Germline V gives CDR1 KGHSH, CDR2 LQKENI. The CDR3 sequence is CASSLDGGSGTLHF. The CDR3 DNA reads TGTGCCAGCTCACTAGACGGGGGGTCGGGGACCCTCCACTTT.

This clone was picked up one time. The CDR3 DNA follows: TGTGCCAGCAGTTACTTGGGGCAGTTTAACTATGGCTACACCTTC. Translation gives CASSYLGQFNYGYTF. The chain employs TRBV6-5 and TRBJ1-2; perhaps TRBD1 as D (5 bases). The CDR3 consists of 15 residues. Germline V gene lookup returns CDR1 MNHEY and CDR2 SVGAGI. Trimming shortened V by 1 base and J by 1 base, and 10 bases separated the two germline ends.

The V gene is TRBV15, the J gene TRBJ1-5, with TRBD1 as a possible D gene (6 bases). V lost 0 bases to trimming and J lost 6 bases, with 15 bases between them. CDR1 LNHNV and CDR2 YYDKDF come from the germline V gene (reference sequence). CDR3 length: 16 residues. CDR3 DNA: TGTGCCACCAGCAGAGATAGTAGGGGGGGCACTCAGCCCCAGCATTTT. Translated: CATSRDSRGGTQPQHF.

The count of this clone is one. DNA for the CDR3: TGTGCCAGCAGCACCGGGACACTGTGGGGCTACACCTTC. This translates into CASSTGTLWGYTF. The rearrangement joins TRBV7-2 to TRBJ1-2, with D possibly matching TRBD1 (6 bases). This CDR3 contains 13 residues. Germline V gene sequence: CDR1 SGHTA, CDR2 FQGNSA. Trimming left V 5 bases short and J 8 bases short, with 15 bases between. Variable domain in full (rest from reference TRBV7-2 and TRBJ1-2): GAGVSQSPSNKVTEKGKDVELRCDPISGHTALYWYRQSLGQGLEFLIYFQGNSAPDKSGLPSDRFSAERTGGSVSTLTIQRTQQEDSAVYLCASSTGTLWGYTFGSGTRLTVV.

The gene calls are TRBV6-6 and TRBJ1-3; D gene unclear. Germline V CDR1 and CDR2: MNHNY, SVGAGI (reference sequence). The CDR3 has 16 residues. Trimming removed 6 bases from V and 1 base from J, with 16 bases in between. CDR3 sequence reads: CASSSFEGVSGNTIYF. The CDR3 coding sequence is TGTGCCAGCAGCAGCTTTGAGGGAGTGTCTGGAAACACCATATATTTT.

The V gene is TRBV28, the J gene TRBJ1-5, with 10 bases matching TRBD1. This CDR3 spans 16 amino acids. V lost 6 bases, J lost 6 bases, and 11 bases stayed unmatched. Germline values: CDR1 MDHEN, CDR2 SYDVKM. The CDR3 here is CASRPPGQGTFQPQHF. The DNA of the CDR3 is TGTGCCAGCAGGCCCCCGGGACAGGGGACGTTTCAGCCCCAGCATTTT. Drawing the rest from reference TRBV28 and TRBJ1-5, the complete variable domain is DVKVTQSSRYLVKRTGEKVFLECVQDMDHENMFWYRQDPGLGLRLIYFSYDVKMKEKGDIPEGYSVSREKKERFSLILESASTNQTSMYLCASRPPGQGTFQPQHFGDGTRLSIL.

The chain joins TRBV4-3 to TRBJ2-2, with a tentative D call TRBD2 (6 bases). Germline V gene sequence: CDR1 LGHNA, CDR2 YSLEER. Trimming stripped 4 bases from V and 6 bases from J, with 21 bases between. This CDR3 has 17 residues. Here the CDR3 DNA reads TGCGCCAGCAGCCCGGAGGGTAGGGTGATTGGGTCCGGGGAGCTGTTTTTT. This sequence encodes CASSPEGRVIGSGELFF.